This TCR beta chain was sequenced during a study of blood T cell repertoires in COVID-19. In the study overall: T cells, B-cell-depleted T cells, or PBMCs supplied cDNA or gDNA.

Measured with immunoSEQ multiplex PCR; TCRdb has only the in-frame clones, and not every one. The sample consists of tens of thousands of clones, roughly 91% of them appearing once. The CDR3 totals 15 residues. Germline CDR1 LGHNA, CDR2 YNFKEQ. V lost 0 bases to trimming and J lost 8 bases, with 16 bases between them. The TCR comes from a man in his fifties with COVID-19, enrolled during active disease. The chain links TRBV4-2 to TRBJ1-2, with D possibly matching TRBD1 (5 bases). The sequenced sample was peripheral blood. The CDR3 coding sequence is TGTGCCAGCAGCCAAGAGACCCGACAGTTGAGCGGCTACACCTTC. Translated, it gives CASSQETRQLSGYTF.